This T cell receptor (beta chain) is from a study of radiotherapy plus CTLA-4 blockade in lung cancer (dated by TCRdb to the late 2010s). Background on the whole study: Objective responses occurred in around 20% of enrolled patients, and just over 30% achieved disease control.

Libraries came from the immunoSEQ multiplex PCR assay. Here the immuneACCESS table is served through TCRdb, limited to in-frame sequences with V and J called. Missing clones are a known gap in these copies; in checked studies unresolved V genes cover under half, and the rest lacks a known reason. For this sample there are 62,000 or so clones; 65% to 80% appear just once. The leading ten clones occupy about 9.1% of the sample. Points on this clone: Its antigen remains unidentified. Per-base qualities were not stored, and no clone one base away is much larger.

The study evaluated CTLA-4 blockade (ipilimumab) given together with focal radiation therapy in patients who had chemo-refractory metastatic non-small-cell lung cancer. What the work shows at the level of the full study, not this receptor alone: The strongest predictors of response were reported to be early dynamic shifts in blood T cell clones along with a rise in serum interferon-beta following radiation. TCR clones derived from tumors expanded in peripheral blood after treatment with radiotherapy and ipilimumab.

V is reduced by 0 bases and J by 5 bases, leaving a spacing of 11 bases between them. The CDR3 has 14 amino acids, counting the end cysteine and phenylalanine. CDR3 DNA is the only sequence kept; it has 42 bases, read in frame from the first base. The germline V gene supplies CDR1 SGHDT and CDR2 YYEEEE. The chain uses TRBV5-6 and TRBJ2-5; a weak D assignment points to TRBD2 (5 bases agree). This specimen was peripheral blood, taken from a patient treated with radiotherapy plus ipilimumab. The sequence came from a human donor with non-small cell lung cancer who had a complete response to radiotherapy plus ipilimumab. The DNA sequence follows: TGTGCCAGCAGCTTGGTGCTAGCCGGGGAGACCCAGTACTTC. This translates into CASSLVLAGETQYF.